The T cell receptor (beta chain) described here comes from a study of T-cell memory formation after mild COVID-19. The V and J ends lost 1 base and 0 bases respectively, with 7 bases between them. The CDR3 runs 14 residues. Germline lookup yields CDR1 SGHDT and CDR2 YYEEEE. 5'RACE with constant-segment primers yielded barcoded, UMI-tagged TCR alpha and TCR beta cDNA libraries. TCRdb reanalysed the 5' RACE reads using MiXCR and keeps one entry per CDR3 protein. The sample includes roughly 350,000 distinct CDR3 sequences, roughly an eighth of them seen just once. This chain links TRBV5-6 with TRBJ2-5, with D hard to call. Sequenced input: PBMCs or a T cell subset sorted from them (not recorded which). The origin of this receptor is a man between 18 and 35 years old who had mild COVID-19 (a few samples of this study predate the infection). Cell type and time point are not known. DNA of the CDR3: TGTGCCAGCAGCTTGCTGGCGTACCAAGAGACCCAGTACTTC. Translated, it gives CASSLLAYQETQYF. Full variable domain (rest looked up from reference TRBV5-6 and TRBJ2-5): DAGVTQSPTHLIKTRGQQVTLRCSPKSGHDTVSWYQQALGQGPQFIFQYYEEEERQRGNFPDRFSGHQFPNYSSELNVNALLLGDSALYLCASSLLAYQETQYFGPGTRLLVL.